A single sample is the source of the 26 T cell receptor beta chains below, sequenced in a study of blood T cell repertoires in COVID-19. Libraries were prepared by immunoSEQ multiplex PCR; TCRdb keeps only in-frame clonotypes and omits some of them. Of roughly 80,000 clones in the sample, over 90% were seen once. Sequenced: peripheral blood. These receptors were obtained from a man in his sixties with acute or convalescent COVID-19.

V gene TRBV12-3 or TRBV12-4 combines with J gene TRBJ1-2; D not resolved. This CDR3 comprises 13 residues. V lost 5 bases and J lost 2, with 9 bases in between. The CDR3 spells CASSPRVNYGYTF. As DNA, the CDR3 is TGTGCCAGCAGTCCGCGGGTGAACTATGGCTACACCTTC.

The rearrangement links TRBV7-8 to TRBJ2-7, with 11 bases lining up with TRBD1. Per the germline V gene, CDR1 is SGHVS and CDR2 is FQNEAQ. The ends lost 5 bases at V and 6 bases at J; junction bases unmatched: 12. CDR3 length: 16 amino acids. CDR3 sequence (DNA): TGTGCCAGCAGCCCCCAGGAGGGGACAGGGGGTGGCGAGCAGTACTTC. Residues: CASSPQEGTGGGEQYF.

This sequence joins TRBV2 and TRBJ2-1, with 7 positions matching TRBD2. The CDR3 consists of 15 residues. Germline V CDR1 and CDR2: SNHLY, FYNNEI. V shed 6 bases, J shed 9 bases, and the junction held 14 bases outside the gene matches. The CDR3 loop reads CASSSASGASSEQFF. CDR3 coding DNA: TGTGCCAGCAGCTCCGCTAGCGGAGCCTCTAGTGAGCAGTTCTTC.

The genes are TRBV3-1 (or the pseudogene TRBV3-2) and TRBJ1-2; D is possibly TRBD1 (5 bases). V shed 3 bases and J shed 4 bases, with 15 bases lying between them. Germline CDR1 reads LGHDT; CDR2 reads YNNKEL (reference sequence). This CDR3 is built from 15 residues. CDR3 nucleotide sequence: TGTGCCAGCAGCCATCTCGACAGCCTTGGCTATGGCTACACCTTC. This gives the protein CASSHLDSLGYGYTF.

This chain joins TRBV24-1 and TRBJ2-3; 14 bases match TRBD2. CDR3 length: 15 residues. The V gene end was trimmed by 3 bases and the J gene end by 6 bases; junction bases not matched to a gene: 1. CDR1 and CDR2 (germline): KGHDR, SFDVKD. CDR3 DNA sequence: TGTGCCACCAGTGATAGGACTAGCGGGAGGGATACGCAGTATTTT. Protein sequence: CATSDRTSGRDTQYF.

The genes are TRBV15 and TRBJ2-2; D possibly corresponds to TRBD2 (5 bases). Deletions cut 1 base from V and 4 bases from J, with 16 bases between. Germline assignment: CDR1 LNHNV and CDR2 YYDKDF (reference sequence). This CDR3 is 17 amino acids long. This CDR3 is CATSRVRADLGTGELFF. The CDR3 DNA reads as TGTGCCACCAGCAGAGTGAGGGCGGACCTGGGCACCGGGGAGCTGTTTTTT.

As to this clone: Its ends do not fully match the called genes, so a read error is possible. V is TRBV11-1 and J is TRBJ2-7; possible D gene TRBD2, 5 bases. Germline V CDR1 and CDR2: SGHAT, FQDESV (reference sequence). The CDR3 contains 13 residues. The DNA for the CDR3 is TGTGCCAGCAGCTTTCAGGACTCTTGGGCAGTATGGTTC. This translates into CASSFQDSWAVWF.

V usage is TRBV6-5 and J usage is TRBJ2-5; 11 bases line up with TRBD2. With 6 bases clipped from V and 5 bases from J, the junction kept 2 bases outside the gene matches. Looked up from germline, CDR1 is MNHEY and CDR2 is SVGAGI. This CDR3 comprises 13 residues. CDR3 protein: CASRVAGGETQYF. CDR3 coding DNA: TGTGCCAGCAGGGTAGCGGGAGGGGAGACCCAGTACTTC.

The genes are TRBV6-5 and TRBJ2-2, with 7 bases fitting TRBD1. The trim removed 10 bases at V and 2 bases at J, leaving 4 bases unmatched. Germline loops: CDR1 MNHEY, CDR2 SVGAGI. The length of the CDR3 is 13 residues. The CDR3: CAIRDSNTGELFF. The CDR3 coding sequence is TGTGCCATCCGGGACAGCAACACCGGGGAGCTGTTTTTT.

V is TRBV11-2 and J is TRBJ2-1, with 7 bases fitting TRBD2. Trimming took 1 base from V and 5 from J; bases not matched to a gene: 8. The CDR3 contains 16 residues. Germline V gives CDR1 SGHAT, CDR2 FQNNGV. The CDR3 spells CASSLVLREFNNEQFF. Written as DNA, the CDR3 is TGTGCCAGCAGCTTAGTTTTGCGGGAGTTCAACAATGAGCAGTTCTTC.

V and J are TRBV19 and TRBJ2-5, with 10 positions matching TRBD1. V was pared by 4 bases and J by 5 bases, with 16 bases of the junction left unmatched. Germline CDR1 LNHDA, CDR2 SQIVND (reference sequence). The CDR3 totals 18 residues. CDR3 bases: TGTGCCAGTAGTACGATGTATAATCCGGGACAGGGGACGGAGACCCAGTACTTC. Protein product: CASSTMYNPGQGTETQYF.

The chain joins TRBV27 to TRBJ1-2; the D gene is possibly TRBD1 (6 bases). This CDR3 is built from 15 residues. V gave up 6 bases and J gave up 6 bases, with 20 bases separating them. Germline V gene lookup returns CDR1 MNHEY and CDR2 SMNVEV (reference sequence). This CDR3 reads CASRQQGGGGNGYTF. CDR3 DNA sequence: TGTGCCAGCAGACAACAGGGAGGGGGGGGGAATGGCTACACCTTC.

The sample holds a few counts of this clone. The chain links TRBV15 to TRBJ1-4; D unresolved. Trimming cost V 1 base and J 4 bases, with 13 bases left between them. The CDR3 spans 16 residues. CDR1 and CDR2 from the germline V gene are LNHNV and YYDKDF (reference sequence). The CDR3 loop reads CATSRVVGRGNEKLFF. CDR3 DNA: TGTGCCACCAGCAGAGTGGTAGGGCGGGGTAATGAAAAACTGTTTTTT.

The chain is built from TRBV4-1 and TRBJ1-5, with D uncertain. Germline CDR1 reads MGHRA; CDR2 reads YSYEKL. Trimming shortened V by 1 base and J by 7 bases, and 8 bases separated the two germline ends. CDR3 size: 13 residues. The CDR3 DNA sequence: TGCGCCAGCAGCCAAGGGAGGGAACAGCCCCAGCATTTT. This sequence encodes CASSQGREQPQHF.

The J gene is TRBJ1-2, the V gene TRBV3-1 (or the pseudogene TRBV3-2); D is unclear. From germline, CDR1 is LGHDT and CDR2 YNNKEL (reference sequence). V shed 5 bases and J shed 0 bases, with 10 bases lying between them. The CDR3 is 14 amino acids. CDR3 residues: CASSDAGTNYGYTF. CDR3 in DNA: TGTGCCAGCAGCGACGCAGGAACTAACTATGGCTACACCTTC.

The J gene is TRBJ1-4, the V gene TRBV19, with 7 bases matching TRBD1. In germline, CDR1 is LNHDA, CDR2 SQIVND (reference sequence). The ends lost 5 bases at V and 3 bases at J; junction bases unmatched: 9. The CDR3 is 16 residues long. CDR3 loop: CASSVQTGDANEKLFF. For the CDR3, the DNA is TGTGCCAGTAGTGTACAAACAGGGGATGCTAATGAAAAACTGTTTTTT.

This clone was recorded a few times. The chain employs TRBV5-1 and TRBJ2-7; D may be TRBD1 (6 bases). V lost 4 bases and J lost 3, with 11 bases in between. The germline V gene encodes CDR1 SGHRS and CDR2 YFSETQ. This CDR3 comprises 13 residues. The DNA for the CDR3 is TGCGCCAGCAGCCGACTACAGGGCTACGAGCAGTACTTC. Translation: CASSRLQGYEQYF.

V is TRBV3-1 (or the pseudogene TRBV3-2) and J is TRBJ2-7; D might be TRBD2 (5 bases). Trimming stripped 3 bases from V and 0 bases from J, with 9 bases between. The CDR3 consists of 14 residues. The germline CDR1 and CDR2 sequences are LGHDT and YNNKEL (reference sequence). In DNA form, the CDR3 reads TGTGCCAGCAGCCATCGACTATTCTCCTACGAGCAGTACTTC. Protein: CASSHRLFSYEQYF.

The chain combines TRBV28 with TRBJ2-7; D may be TRBD1 (6 bases). The germline V and J ends were trimmed by 1 base and 5 bases, with 18 bases remaining between them. This CDR3 spans 16 amino acids. The V gene's germline CDR1 is MDHEN and CDR2 SYDVKM. The CDR3 here is CASSLFKGGDGDEQYF. Written as DNA, the CDR3 is TGTGCCAGCAGTTTATTTAAAGGGGGTGATGGCGACGAGCAGTACTTC.

The chain couples TRBV7-3 to TRBJ2-3, with 8 bases aligning to TRBD2. CDR3 length equals 16 residues. Looked up from germline, CDR1 is SGHTA and CDR2 is FQGTGA. The trim removed 3 bases at V and 1 base at J, leaving 6 bases unmatched. The chain's CDR3 is CASSFLALAGTDTQYF. CDR3 in DNA: TGTGCCAGCAGCTTTTTGGCACTAGCGGGCACAGATACGCAGTATTTT.

The chain links TRBV7-2 to TRBJ2-5; 11 nucleotides line up with TRBD1. CDR1 and CDR2 from the germline V gene are SGHTA and FQGNSA. J was trimmed by 5 bases and V by 4 bases; bases with no gene match: 12. This CDR3 has 17 amino acids. The CDR3 reads CASSSQPTGQGGETQYF. The CDR3 DNA reads TGTGCCAGCAGCTCCCAGCCTACGGGACAGGGGGGGGAGACCCAGTACTTC. Full variable domain (rest looked up from reference TRBV7-2 and TRBJ2-5): GAGVSQSPSNKVTEKGKDVELRCDPISGHTALYWYRQSLGQGLEFLIYFQGNSAPDKSGLPSDRFSAERTGGSVSTLTIQRTQQEDSAVYLCASSSQPTGQGGETQYFGPGTRLLVL.

This rearrangement joins TRBV7-2 to TRBJ2-4; no clear D. Between the trimmed V and J ends, which lost 5 bases and 3 bases, there was a span of 14 bases. Germline V CDR1 and CDR2: SGHTA, FQGNSA. This CDR3 region has 15 residues. The CDR3 bases are TGTGCCAGCAGCCCTCGCCGTGGCGGCAAAAACATTCAGTACTTC. Protein: CASSPRRGGKNIQYF.

The chain is built from TRBV10-3 and TRBJ2-2; D not resolved. Trimming took off 2 bases at V and 4 bases at J, with 8 bases between the two ends. The CDR3 sequence is 14 residues long. From germline, CDR1 is ENHRY and CDR2 SYGVKD. The CDR3 bases are TGTGCCATCAGTGAGCCACAGATCACCGGGGAGCTGTTTTTT. Amino acids: CAISEPQITGELFF.

The V gene is TRBV10-2, the J gene TRBJ1-1, with a weak D call TRBD1 (6 bases). The length of the CDR3 is 15 residues. V was cut by 1 base and J by 1 base, with 10 bases left in between. Germline CDR1 reads WSHSY; CDR2 reads SAAADI. The CDR3 region has the DNA TGCGCCAGCAGTGAGTATCTACAGGGGAACACTGAAGCTTTCTTT. It specifies CASSEYLQGNTEAFF.

This sequence joins TRBV6-5 and TRBJ1-1, with unresolved D. CDR1 is MNHEY, CDR2 SVGAGI, per germline. CDR3 length: 14 amino acids. Trimming pared 0 bases from V and 0 bases from J, leaving 5 bases between. CDR3: CASSYSVVNTEAFF. The CDR3 bases are TGTGCCAGCAGTTACTCGGTAGTGAACACTGAAGCTTTCTTT.

The chain employs TRBV29-1 and TRBJ2-3, with 9 bases that match TRBD2. Germline V CDR1 and CDR2: SQVTM, ANQGSEA. Trimming removed 1 base from V and 2 bases from J; junction bases left unmatched: 1. The CDR3 extends over 14 amino acids. For the CDR3, the DNA is TGCAGCGTTGAAGGACTAGCGGACACAGATACGCAGTATTTT. Amino acid sequence: CSVEGLADTDTQYF.